This is a list of T cell receptor beta chains from one sample in a study of blood T cell repertoires in COVID-19. Profiling relied on immunoSEQ multiplex PCR, and the TCRdb table lists in-frame clones only, not all of them. Seen here are 470,000 or so clones, 75% to 90% observed once, and the top ten hold roughly 3.1%. The specimen was peripheral blood. The receptor source for this set is a human donor in a cohort sampled during active COVID-19. The CDR3 runs from the conserved cysteine through the conserved F or W. The D gene is left open where the match is weak.

TRBV19	TRBD1	TRBJ1-5	CASSFPGRDRYQPQHF
TRBV19	TRBD1	TRBJ1-2	CASSTRRDRGTYGYTF
TRBV9	NA	TRBJ2-4	CASSVNQFGNIQYF
TRBV28	NA	TRBJ1-2	CASSLWSGRSGGYTF
TRBV14	NA	TRBJ1-3	CASSQDRASSGNTIYF
TRBV30	TRBD1	TRBJ1-4	CAWSAGTATNEKLFF
TRBV10-3	TRBD1	TRBJ2-3	CAISAGQGTADTQYF
TRBV27	NA	TRBJ2-1	CASSFLAQQFF
TRBV30	TRBD2	TRBJ2-1	CAWSTGGTSSSYNEQFF
TRBV28	NA	TRBJ1-1	CASSIPQGPRAFF
TRBV5-1	NA	TRBJ2-2	CASSLVNTGPGELFF
TRBV7-2	NA	TRBJ2-1	CASSLGRRASSYNEQFF
TRBV30	NA	TRBJ2-7	CAWSVLGGVFGEQYF
TRBV4-3	TRBD2	TRBJ2-7	CASSHVLAGYTYEQYF
TRBV29-1	NA	TRBJ1-4	CSVRTQPGEKLFF
TRBV28	NA	TRBJ2-3	CASRDGDYTDTQYF
TRBV5-4	NA	TRBJ1-2	CASSLAGTPSFNYGYTF
TRBV9	TRBD1	TRBJ2-6	CASSVASRGPGANVLTF
TRBV6-5	NA	TRBJ2-2	CASYAQELTGELFF
TRBV19	NA	TRBJ1-5	CASSPAVGQPNSYSNQPQHF
TRBV28	TRBD2	TRBJ2-1	CASSQIRGGSPDEQFF
TRBV18	NA	TRBJ1-1	CASPRTGMNTEAFF
TRBV5-8	TRBD1	TRBJ1-6	CATPKPQRPEKGTGMTPLHF
TRBV27	NA	TRBJ1-1	CASSLLWQGLNTEAFF
TRBV4-2	NA	TRBJ2-2	CASSPLRDPDTGELFF
TRBV14	NA	TRBJ2-1	CASSQYLVQSNEQFF
TRBV7-3	NA	TRBJ2-7	CASSPRLISYEQYF
TRBV30	NA	TRBJ2-7	CAWGESYEQYF
TRBV10-3	NA	TRBJ2-7	CAISEGLTRSYEQYF
TRBV29-1	TRBD1	TRBJ1-2	CSVGTGDGYTF
TRBV27	NA	TRBJ1-1	CASSLRSTGGGRTEAFF
TRBV6-6	TRBD2	TRBJ2-7	CASGAASGSYEQYF
TRBV5-4	TRBD2	TRBJ2-7	CASSPSTSGYPYEQYF
TRBV5-8	TRBD1	TRBJ2-5	CASSFRGTGFPQETQYF
TRBV28	TRBD1	TRBJ1-5	CASSFGGTGGNQPQHF
TRBV7-9	NA	TRBJ1-3	CASSLGQQRIGNTIYF
TRBV11-2	NA	TRBJ2-7	CASSLESAGVVDEQYF
TRBV12-3/TRBV12-4	NA	TRBJ1-3	CASSSRNTIYF
TRBV19	NA	TRBJ1-3	CASSLGQGGNTIYF
TRBV5-4	TRBD2	TRBJ2-1	CASSLPGGSYNEQFF
TRBV3-1/TRBV3-2	TRBD2	TRBJ2-5	CASSQPGTSGSGWETQYF
TRBV5-1	TRBD2	TRBJ2-2	CASRSPSGRALDTGELFF
TRBV5-1	NA	TRBJ2-3	CASTYSVLSTDTQYF
TRBV6-2/TRBV6-3	TRBD2	TRBJ2-3	CASSYSVAGSTDTQYF
TRBV6-2/TRBV6-3	TRBD2	TRBJ2-1	CASSKAGVVNEQFF
TRBV30	NA	TRBJ1-2	CAWSELLEGSSGYTF
TRBV7-2	TRBD1	TRBJ1-6	CASSPGTGMYNSPLHF
TRBV19	TRBD2	TRBJ2-2	CASSRGLAGATGELFF
TRBV27	TRBD1	TRBJ1-2	CASSTGTANLYYGYTF
TRBV12-5	NA	TRBJ1-1	CASGLSGPPLEAFF
TRBV7-2	TRBD1	TRBJ2-7	CASSTRTGGVEQYF
TRBV7-8	NA	TRBJ1-1	CASSLVGQGTEAFF
TRBV24-1	TRBD1	TRBJ2-5	CATSDPGGGNQETQYF
TRBV4-2	NA	TRBJ1-5	CASSQDVAGNQPQHF
TRBV5-6	NA	TRBJ2-2	CASSLFPQITGELFF